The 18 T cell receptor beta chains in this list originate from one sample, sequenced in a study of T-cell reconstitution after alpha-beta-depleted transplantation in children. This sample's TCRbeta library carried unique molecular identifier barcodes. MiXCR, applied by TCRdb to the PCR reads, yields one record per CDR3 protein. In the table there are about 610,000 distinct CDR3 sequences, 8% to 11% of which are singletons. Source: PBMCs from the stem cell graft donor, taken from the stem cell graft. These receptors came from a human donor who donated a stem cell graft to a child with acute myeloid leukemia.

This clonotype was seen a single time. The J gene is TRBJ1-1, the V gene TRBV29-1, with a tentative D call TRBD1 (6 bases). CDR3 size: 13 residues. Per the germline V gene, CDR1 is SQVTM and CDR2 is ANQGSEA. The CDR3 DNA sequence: TGCAGGGCAATGGGACACCTGAACACTGAAGCTTTCTTT. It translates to CRAMGHLNTEAFF.

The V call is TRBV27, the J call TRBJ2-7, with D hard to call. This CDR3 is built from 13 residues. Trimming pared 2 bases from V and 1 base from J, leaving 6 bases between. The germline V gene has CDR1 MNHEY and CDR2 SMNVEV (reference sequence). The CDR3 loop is CASSLKNSYEQYF. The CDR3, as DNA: TGTGCCAGCAGTTTAAAGAATTCCTACGAGCAGTACTTC.

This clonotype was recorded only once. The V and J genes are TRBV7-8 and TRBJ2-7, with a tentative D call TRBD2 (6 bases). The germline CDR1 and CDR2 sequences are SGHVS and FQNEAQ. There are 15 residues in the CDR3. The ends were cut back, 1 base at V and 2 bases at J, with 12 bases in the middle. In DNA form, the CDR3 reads TGTGCCAGCAGCTTAGAGATGCGGGGTCCCTACGAGCAGTACTTC. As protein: CASSLEMRGPYEQYF.

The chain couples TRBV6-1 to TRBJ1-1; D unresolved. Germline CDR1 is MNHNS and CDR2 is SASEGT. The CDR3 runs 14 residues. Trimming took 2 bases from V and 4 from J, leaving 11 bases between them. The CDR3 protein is CASSEWGRGTEAFF. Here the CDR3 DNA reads TGTGCCAGCAGTGAATGGGGAAGAGGCACTGAAGCTTTCTTT.

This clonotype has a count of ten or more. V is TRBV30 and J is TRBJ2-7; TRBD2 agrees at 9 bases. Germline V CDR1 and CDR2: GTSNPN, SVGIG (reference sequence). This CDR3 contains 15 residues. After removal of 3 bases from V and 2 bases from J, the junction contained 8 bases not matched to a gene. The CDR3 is CAWRFGGLAPYEQYF. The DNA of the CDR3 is TGTGCCTGGAGATTCGGCGGACTAGCGCCCTACGAGCAGTACTTC.

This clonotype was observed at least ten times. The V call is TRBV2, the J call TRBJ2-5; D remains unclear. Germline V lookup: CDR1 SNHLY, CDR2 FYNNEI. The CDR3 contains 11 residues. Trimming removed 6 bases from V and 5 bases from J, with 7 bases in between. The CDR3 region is CASREKETQYF. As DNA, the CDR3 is TGTGCCAGCAGGGAGAAGGAGACCCAGTACTTC. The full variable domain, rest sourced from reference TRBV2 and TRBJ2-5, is EPEVTQTPSHQVTQMGQEVILRCVPISNHLYFYWYRQILGQKVEFLVSFYNNEISEKSEIFDDQFSVERPDGSNFTLKIRSTKLEDSAMYFCASREKETQYFGPGTRLLVL.

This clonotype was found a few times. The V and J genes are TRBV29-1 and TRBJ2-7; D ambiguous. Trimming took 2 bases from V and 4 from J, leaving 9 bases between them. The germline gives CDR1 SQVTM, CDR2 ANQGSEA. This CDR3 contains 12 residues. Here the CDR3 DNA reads TGCAGCGTTGAAAACGGTCCGTACGAGCAGTACTTC. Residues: CSVENGPYEQYF.

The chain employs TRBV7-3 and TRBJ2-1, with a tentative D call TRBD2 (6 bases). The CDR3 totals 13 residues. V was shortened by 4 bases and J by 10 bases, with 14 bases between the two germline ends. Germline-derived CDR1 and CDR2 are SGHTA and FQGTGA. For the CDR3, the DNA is TGTGCCAGCAGCTCGGGACTCCTAGGGGAGCAGTTCTTC. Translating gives CASSSGLLGEQFF.

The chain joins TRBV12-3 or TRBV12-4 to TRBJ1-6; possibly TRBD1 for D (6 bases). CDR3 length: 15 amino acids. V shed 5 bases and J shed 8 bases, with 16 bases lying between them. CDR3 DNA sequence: TGTGCCAGCAGTCCCCTGGCAGGGGCAGATTCACCCCTCCACTTT. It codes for CASSPLAGADSPLHF.

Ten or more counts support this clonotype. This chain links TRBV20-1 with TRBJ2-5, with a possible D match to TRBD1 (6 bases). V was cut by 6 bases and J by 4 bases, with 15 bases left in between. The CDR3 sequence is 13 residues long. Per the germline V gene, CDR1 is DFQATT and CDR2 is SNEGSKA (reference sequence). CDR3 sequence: CSAVRGSGETQYF. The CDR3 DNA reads TGCAGTGCGGTCAGGGGATCGGGAGAGACCCAGTACTTC.

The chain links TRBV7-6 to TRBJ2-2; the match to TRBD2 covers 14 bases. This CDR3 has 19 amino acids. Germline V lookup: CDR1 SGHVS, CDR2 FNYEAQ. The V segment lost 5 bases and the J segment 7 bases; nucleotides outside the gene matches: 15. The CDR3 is CASSGYLGLAGEDGGELFF. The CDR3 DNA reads TGTGCCAGCAGCGGCTACTTGGGACTAGCGGGAGAGGATGGCGGGGAGCTGTTTTTT. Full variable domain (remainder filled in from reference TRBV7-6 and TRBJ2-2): GAGVSQSPRYKVTKRGQDVALRCDPISGHVSLYWYRQALGQGPEFLTYFNYEAQQDKSGLPNDRFSAERPEGSISTLTIQRTEQRDSAMYRCASSGYLGLAGEDGGELFFGEGSRLTVL.

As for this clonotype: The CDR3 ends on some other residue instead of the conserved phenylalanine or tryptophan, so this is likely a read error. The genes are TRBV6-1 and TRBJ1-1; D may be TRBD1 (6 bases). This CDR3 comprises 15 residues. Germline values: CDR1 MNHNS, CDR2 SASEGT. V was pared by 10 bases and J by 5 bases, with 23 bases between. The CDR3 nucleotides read TGTGCCACCGTTCTGGGGGGGGCGCAGGGGACTGAAGCTTTCTAT. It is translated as CATVLGGAQGTEAFY.

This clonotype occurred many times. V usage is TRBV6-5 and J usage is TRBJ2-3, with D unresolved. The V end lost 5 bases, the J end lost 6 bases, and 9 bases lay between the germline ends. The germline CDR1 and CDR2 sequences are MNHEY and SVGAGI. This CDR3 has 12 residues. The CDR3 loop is CASSTRADTQYF. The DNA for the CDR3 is TGTGCCAGCAGTACCCGGGCGGATACGCAGTATTTT.

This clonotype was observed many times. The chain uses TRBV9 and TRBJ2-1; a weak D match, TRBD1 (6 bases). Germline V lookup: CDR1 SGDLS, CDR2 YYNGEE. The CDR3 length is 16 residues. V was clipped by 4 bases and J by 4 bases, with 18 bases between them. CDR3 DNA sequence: TGTGCCAGCAGCCCGAGGCAGGGGCGGGCGTACAATGAGCAGTTCTTC. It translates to CASSPRQGRAYNEQFF.

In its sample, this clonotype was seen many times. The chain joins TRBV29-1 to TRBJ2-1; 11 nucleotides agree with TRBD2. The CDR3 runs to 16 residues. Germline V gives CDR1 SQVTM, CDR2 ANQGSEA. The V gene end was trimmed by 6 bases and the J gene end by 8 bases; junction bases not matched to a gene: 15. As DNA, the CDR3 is TGCAGCGTCGCGGGGGGTAGCGGGAGGGCCCGAGATGAGCAGTTCTTC. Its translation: CSVAGGSGRARDEQFF.

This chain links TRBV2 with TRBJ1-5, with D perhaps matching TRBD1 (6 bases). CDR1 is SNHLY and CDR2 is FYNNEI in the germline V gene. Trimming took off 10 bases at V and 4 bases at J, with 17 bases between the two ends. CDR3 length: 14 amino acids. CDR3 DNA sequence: TGTGCCACCCAAGGGGACACATTGAATCAGCCCCAGCATTTT. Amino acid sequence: CATQGDTLNQPQHF.

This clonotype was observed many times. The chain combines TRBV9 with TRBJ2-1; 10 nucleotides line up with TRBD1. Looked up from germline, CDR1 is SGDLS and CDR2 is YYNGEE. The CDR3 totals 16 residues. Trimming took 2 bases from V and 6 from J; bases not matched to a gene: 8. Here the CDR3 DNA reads TGTGCCAGCAGCGTGATGGGACAGGGGCTTTCCAATGAGCAGTTCTTC. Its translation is CASSVMGQGLSNEQFF. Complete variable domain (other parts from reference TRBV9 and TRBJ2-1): DSGVTQTPKHLITATGQRVTLRCSPRSGDLSVYWYQQSLDQGLQFLIQYYNGEERAKGNILERFSAQQFPDLHSELNLSSLELGDSALYFCASSVMGQGLSNEQFFGPGTRLTVL.

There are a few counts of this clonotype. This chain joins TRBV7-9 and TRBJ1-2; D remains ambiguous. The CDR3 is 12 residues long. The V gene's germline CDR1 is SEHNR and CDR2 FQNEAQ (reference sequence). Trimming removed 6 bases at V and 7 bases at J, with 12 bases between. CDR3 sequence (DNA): TGTGCCAGCAGTCGTGACCTTTCTGGCTACACCTTC. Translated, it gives CASSRDLSGYTF.